What follows are 21 T cell receptor beta chains derived from one specimen sequenced in a study of blood T cells in healthy people across ages. The authors ran a second PCR of roughly 7 to 11 cycles using a sample-barcoded 5' primer and a J-beta primer mix. TCRdb itself ran the 5' RACE reads through MiXCR, one entry per CDR3 protein. The data show 1.5 million to 2 million distinct CDR3 sequences, with roughly 43% seen just once and under 25% held by the top ten. The sample taken for sequencing was blood. Every receptor here comes from a human donor in good health.

The CDR3, as DNA: TGTGCCAGTAGTATAACGGCGGTCTCTGGAAACACCATATATTTT. Protein sequence: CASSITAVSGNTIYF. This chain uses TRBV19 with TRBJ1-3, with D unresolved. The CDR3 totals 15 residues. Germline V gene lookup returns CDR1 LNHDA and CDR2 SQIVND (reference sequence). Deletions cut 2 bases from V and 0 bases from J, with 8 bases between.

V gene TRBV7-8 combines with J gene TRBJ2-2; D not resolved. The V end was cut by 2 bases, the J end by 5 bases, with 12 bases between. Looked up from germline, CDR1 is SGHVS and CDR2 is FQNEAQ. This CDR3 spans 15 amino acids. CDR3 coding DNA: TGTGCCAGCAGCTTAAGCCAGAGTGGTACCGGGGAGCTGTTTTTT. This gives the protein CASSLSQSGTGELFF.

The chain is built from TRBV7-2 and TRBJ1-5; no reliable D call. Trimming cost V 1 base and J 4 bases, with 8 bases left between them. Germline CDR1 SGHTA, CDR2 FQGNSA. The CDR3 contains 14 residues. Written as DNA, the CDR3 is TGTGCCAGCAGCTTAGGACACGTAAATCAGCCCCAGCATTTT. This gives the protein CASSLGHVNQPQHF.

The chain is built from TRBV5-6 and TRBJ2-5; TRBD1 aligns across 10 bases. The CDR3 runs to 16 residues. Germline V gene lookup returns CDR1 SGHDT and CDR2 YYEEEE. After removal of 3 bases from V and 5 bases from J, the junction contained 10 bases not matched to a gene. CDR3 DNA: TGTGCCAGCAGCTGGCAGACAGGGGGCTATTGGGAGACCCAGTACTTC. Translated: CASSWQTGGYWETQYF. The complete variable domain, with remaining parts taken from reference TRBV5-6 and TRBJ2-5, reads DAGVTQSPTHLIKTRGQQVTLRCSPKSGHDTVSWYQQALGQGPQFIFQYYEEEERQRGNFPDRFSGHQFPNYSSELNVNALLLGDSALYLCASSWQTGGYWETQYFGPGTRLLVL.

This chain uses TRBV7-9 with TRBJ1-1; D unclear. Germline V gene sequence: CDR1 SEHNR, CDR2 FQNEAQ (reference sequence). V shed 5 bases and J shed 1 base, with 17 bases lying between them. This CDR3 spans 16 amino acids. CDR3 protein: CASSPPEGQPNTEAFF. DNA for the CDR3: TGTGCCAGCAGCCCCCCAGAAGGCCAGCCGAACACTGAAGCTTTCTTT.

The table lists this clonotype with many counts. This CDR3 is CASSLTGPTRNSPLHF. For the CDR3, the DNA is TGTGCCAGCAGCTTAACGGGGCCCACTAGGAATTCACCCCTCCACTTT. The chain couples TRBV7-8 to TRBJ1-6; D is possibly TRBD1 (5 bases). Trimming removed 2 bases from V and 7 bases from J, with 15 bases in between. The CDR3 is made up of 16 amino acids. Germline CDR1 and CDR2: SGHVS and FQNEAQ.

This clonotype appeared once. V gene TRBV29-1 combines with J gene TRBJ1-4; TRBD1 agrees at 7 bases. From germline, CDR1 is SQVTM and CDR2 ANQGSEA. This CDR3 has 12 amino acids. The junction had 2 bases not matched to a gene; V was cut back by 7 bases and J by 3 bases. The CDR3 DNA sequence: TGCAGCGGAGGGACAGCTAATGAAAAACTGTTTTTT. Its protein product is CSGGTANEKLFF.

The rearrangement links TRBV20-1 to TRBJ2-3, with 8 bases aligning to TRBD2. The CDR3 has 14 amino acids. The ends lost 0 bases at V and 6 bases at J; junction bases unmatched: 5. Germline CDR1 reads DFQATT; CDR2 reads SNEGSKA (reference sequence). CDR3 amino acids: CSARDTGGRDTQYF. CDR3 DNA: TGCAGTGCTAGAGATACGGGGGGGCGGGATACGCAGTATTTT.

This clonotype was counted between two and nine times. The chain combines TRBV7-2 with TRBJ2-5; TRBD2 agrees at 12 bases. V was clipped by 4 bases and J by 4 bases; unmatched bases: 4. Germline V gene lookup returns CDR1 SGHTA and CDR2 FQGNSA. The CDR3 covers 15 residues. CDR3 residues: CASSSTLAGGETQYF. The CDR3 nucleotides read TGTGCCAGCAGCTCAACACTAGCGGGGGGAGAGACCCAGTACTTC.

This chain joins TRBV7-8 and TRBJ1-4; the D is unclear. The ends were cut back, 0 bases at V and 4 bases at J, with 6 bases in the middle. This CDR3 contains 14 residues. Germline V gene data show CDR1 as SGHVS and CDR2 as FQNEAQ. Here the CDR3 reads CASSLARHNEKLFF. CDR3 sequence (DNA): TGTGCCAGCAGCTTAGCCAGGCATAATGAAAAACTGTTTTTT.

The chain has TRBV6-5 and TRBJ2-5, with 11 bases identical to TRBD2. The CDR3 is 17 residues long. The V gene's germline CDR1 is MNHEY and CDR2 SVGAGI. The V and J ends lost 1 base and 7 bases, in that order; junction bases with no gene match: 11. The CDR3 protein is CASSYFASSGGPGTQYF. DNA of the CDR3: TGTGCCAGCAGTTACTTCGCCTCTAGCGGGGGGCCGGGGACCCAGTACTTC.

This clonotype was observed a handful of times. The chain employs TRBV9 and TRBJ1-2; D is undetermined. The CDR3 loop spans 15 amino acids. The V end was cut by 3 bases, the J end by 4 bases, with 16 bases between. From germline, CDR1 is SGDLS and CDR2 YYNGEE. In DNA form, the CDR3 reads TGTGCCAGCAGCGCGCGAGTCTATCCAACCTATGGCTACACCTTC. This sequence encodes CASSARVYPTYGYTF. The whole variable domain, remainder taken from reference TRBV9 and TRBJ1-2, is DSGVTQTPKHLITATGQRVTLRCSPRSGDLSVYWYQQSLDQGLQFLIQYYNGEERAKGNILERFSAQQFPDLHSELNLSSLELGDSALYFCASSARVYPTYGYTFGSGTRLTVV.

The table lists this clonotype with a few counts. This rearrangement joins TRBV6-6 to TRBJ1-2; D gene ambiguous. The germline V gene has CDR1 MNHNY and CDR2 SVGAGI (reference sequence). The V end lost 6 bases, the J end lost 8 bases, and 19 bases lay between the germline ends. The length of the CDR3 is 14 residues. CDR3 residues: CASSPGSSGYGYTF. As DNA, the CDR3 is TGTGCCAGCAGCCCCGGGAGTAGTGGGTACGGCTACACCTTC.

In this sample, this clonotype turned up a few times. V usage is TRBV7-2 and J usage is TRBJ2-1, with D tentatively TRBD2 (6 bases). With 0 bases removed from V and 10 bases from J, the gap between germline ends came to 13 bases. Germline assignment: CDR1 SGHTA and CDR2 FQGNSA. CDR3 length: 14 residues. The CDR3 coding sequence is TGTGCCAGCAGCTTAGCCGGGGAGGCCTACGAGCAGTTCTTC. This gives the protein CASSLAGEAYEQFF.

This clonotype was detected a few times. The chain carries TRBV28 and TRBJ1-2; D gene unclear. V was pared by 6 bases and J by 4 bases, with 12 bases between. Looked up from germline, CDR1 is MDHEN and CDR2 is SYDVKM. The CDR3 is 13 residues long. The CDR3 protein is CASREPISYGYTF. As DNA, the CDR3 is TGTGCCAGCAGGGAGCCTATCTCCTATGGCTACACCTTC.

The chain recombines TRBV4-3 with TRBJ2-1; no clear D. This CDR3 is 18 amino acids long. The germline CDR1 and CDR2 sequences are LGHNA and YSLEER. V was cut by 0 bases and J by 6 bases, with 21 bases left in between. The CDR3 bases are TGCGCCAGCAGCCAAGATCCAAGAGACGACGTGGGCCTCAATGAGCAGTTCTTC. Protein sequence: CASSQDPRDDVGLNEQFF.

The chain employs TRBV7-9 and TRBJ2-1; TRBD1 agrees at 9 bases. This CDR3 has 16 amino acids. Germline V lookup: CDR1 SEHNR, CDR2 FQNEAQ (reference sequence). V dropped 4 bases and J dropped 5; count of bases not matched to a gene: 9. CDR3: CASSYRTGDDHNEQFF. DNA for the CDR3: TGTGCCAGCAGCTACCGGACAGGGGACGACCACAATGAGCAGTTCTTC. The entire variable domain, with the rest obtained from reference TRBV7-9 and TRBJ2-1, is as follows: DTGVSQNPRHKITKRGQNVTFRCDPISEHNRLYWYRQTLGQGPEFLTYFQNEAQLEKSRLLSDRFSAERPKGSFSTLEIQRTEQGDSAMYLCASSYRTGDDHNEQFFGPGTRLTVL.

The V and J genes are TRBV6-2 or TRBV6-3 and TRBJ1-2; weak D call: TRBD1 (5 bases). Trimming stripped 5 bases from V and 6 bases from J, with 10 bases between. This CDR3 has 12 residues. Germline CDR1 MNHEY, CDR2 SVGEGT. CDR3: CASSQRTHGYTF. The CDR3 DNA reads as TGTGCCAGCAGTCAACGGACACATGGCTACACCTTC.

The J gene is TRBJ2-1, the V gene TRBV10-1; D might be TRBD1 (5 bases). The ends were cut back, 6 bases at V and 7 bases at J, with 16 bases in the middle. This CDR3 comprises 14 residues. CDR1 and CDR2 (germline): WNHNN, SYGVQD (reference sequence). CDR3: CASRDRPPWNEQFF. The DNA of the CDR3 is TGCGCCAGCAGAGACAGACCCCCGTGGAATGAGCAGTTCTTC.

As to this clonotype: At one end, the junction sequence differs from germline, possibly due to a read error. The gene calls are TRBV7-9 and TRBJ2-5; TRBD1 is a possible D gene (6 bases). Germline lookup yields CDR1 SEHNR and CDR2 FQNEAQ (reference sequence). The CDR3 covers 14 residues. CDR3 sequence reads: CASSLVSDREAQYF. CDR3 sequence (DNA): TGTGCCAGCAGCTTAGTATCGGACAGAGAGGCCCAGTACTTC.

J is TRBJ2-1 and V is TRBV2; TRBD2 aligns across 7 bases. The CDR3 covers 14 residues. Germline CDR1 SNHLY, CDR2 FYNNEI. J gave up 4 bases and V 4 bases, and 4 bases lay outside the gene matches. The CDR3 region has the DNA TGTGCCAGCAGTGGGCAGGGAGGGTACAATGAGCAGTTCTTC. Protein product: CASSGQGGYNEQFF.